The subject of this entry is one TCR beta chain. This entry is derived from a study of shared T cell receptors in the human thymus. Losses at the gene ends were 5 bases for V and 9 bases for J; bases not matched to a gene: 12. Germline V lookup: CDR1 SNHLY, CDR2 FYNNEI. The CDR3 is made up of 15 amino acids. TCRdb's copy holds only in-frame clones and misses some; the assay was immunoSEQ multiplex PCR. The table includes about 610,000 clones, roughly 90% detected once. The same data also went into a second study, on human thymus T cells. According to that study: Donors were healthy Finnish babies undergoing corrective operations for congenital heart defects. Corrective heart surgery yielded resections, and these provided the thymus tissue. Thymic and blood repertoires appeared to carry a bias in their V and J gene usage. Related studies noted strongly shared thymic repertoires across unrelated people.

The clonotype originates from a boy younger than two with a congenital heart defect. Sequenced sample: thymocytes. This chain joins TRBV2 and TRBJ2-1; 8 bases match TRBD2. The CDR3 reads CASSLAGLGAIEQFF. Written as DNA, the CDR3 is TGTGCCAGCAGTTTAGCGGGACTGGGGGCAATTGAGCAGTTCTTC.